Listed here are 26 T cell receptor beta chains from one sample, sequenced in a study of Graves' ophthalmopathy and Graves' hyperthyroidism. CDR3 regions of TCR beta were amplified from RNA transcripts. RT-PCR was first run with HTBI primers, then multiplex PCR in a second round. Using its own MiXCR run on the multiplex PCR reads, TCRdb lists one record per CDR3 protein. Here the sample spans 740,000 or so distinct CDR3 sequences, 35% to 50% being singletons. The source material was peripheral blood. The receptor source for this set is an adult man with Graves' ophthalmopathy.

This chain links TRBV2 with TRBJ1-5; 10 nucleotides align to TRBD1. In germline, CDR1 is SNHLY, CDR2 FYNNEI. V lost 6 bases, J lost 6 bases, and 5 bases stayed unmatched. The CDR3 loop spans 14 amino acids. In DNA, the CDR3 is TGTGCCAGCAGGGGACAGGGGCTGGGTCAGCCCCAGCATTTT. This translates into CASRGQGLGQPQHF.

There are a few counts of this clonotype. This chain links TRBV19 with TRBJ2-5; perhaps TRBD2 as D (6 bases). Germline CDR1 and CDR2: LNHDA and SQIVND (reference sequence). Trimming removed 5 bases from V and 5 bases from J, with 24 bases in between. The CDR3 contains 17 residues. CDR3 in amino acids: CASSPQIETGASETQYF. In nucleotides, the CDR3 is TGTGCCAGTAGTCCTCAAATCGAGACGGGAGCCTCGGAGACCCAGTACTTC.

The CDR3 region has the DNA TGTGCCAGCAGCTCCCGTTCTAGCGGGAGGGCCCCTGGGGCCAACGTCCTGACTTTC. This codes for CASSSRSSGRAPGANVLTF. The V gene is TRBV11-1, the J gene TRBJ2-6; 12 nucleotides agree with TRBD2. The V gene's germline CDR1 is SGHAT and CDR2 FQDESV (reference sequence). V lost 4 bases and J lost 2; bases outside the gene matches: 9. The CDR3 contains 19 residues.

This clonotype appeared once. The CDR3: CASSYETGESGANVLTF. CDR3 bases: TGTGCCAGCAGTTACGAGACAGGTGAATCTGGGGCCAACGTCCTGACTTTC. The V gene is TRBV2, the J gene TRBJ2-6, with D possibly matching TRBD1 (6 bases). The CDR3 extends over 17 amino acids. V gave up 5 bases and J gave up 1 base, with 15 bases separating them. The germline CDR1 and CDR2 sequences are SNHLY and FYNNEI.

Many counts were recorded for this clonotype. The rearrangement joins TRBV29-1 to TRBJ1-6; D is unclear. Germline CDR1 reads SQVTM; CDR2 reads ANQGSEA. V was trimmed by 4 bases and J by 7 bases, leaving 11 bases between them. CDR3 length equals 13 residues. The CDR3 region is CSVVRGPNSPLHF. The DNA for the CDR3 is TGCAGCGTTGTCCGCGGCCCAAATTCACCCCTCCACTTT. Full variable domain (missing parts from reference TRBV29-1 and TRBJ1-6): SAVISQKPSRDICQRGTSLTIQCQVDSQVTMMFWYRQQPGQSLTLIATANQGSEATYESGFVIDKFPISRPNLTFSTLTVSNMSPEDSSIYLCSVVRGPNSPLHFGNGTRLTVT.

This clonotype came up a few times. This chain uses TRBV6-1 with TRBJ1-5; a weak D match, TRBD1 (6 bases). This CDR3 has 14 amino acids. V was clipped by 6 bases and J by 6 bases, with 15 bases between them. Per the germline V gene, CDR1 is MNHNS and CDR2 is SASEGT. As DNA, the CDR3 is TGTGCCAGCAGGGGGGTACAGGGCGGTCAGCCCCAGCATTTT. This sequence encodes CASRGVQGGQPQHF.

This clonotype was counted at least ten times. This chain connects TRBV15 to TRBJ1-1, with TRBD1 matching over 7 bases. This CDR3 spans 19 amino acids. Germline CDR1 LNHNV, CDR2 YYDKDF (reference sequence). Unmatched junction bases numbered 14, after V lost 1 base and J lost 0 bases. CDR3 region: CATSRGVGGTSFLNTEAFF. In nucleotides, the CDR3 is TGTGCCACCAGCAGAGGGGTAGGGGGCACAAGTTTCTTGAACACTGAAGCTTTCTTT.

This chain uses TRBV11-1 with TRBJ1-5; D possibly corresponds to TRBD1 (5 bases). Germline V gene sequence: CDR1 SGHAT, CDR2 FQDESV (reference sequence). Trimming removed 1 base from V and 12 bases from J, with 16 bases in between. The CDR3 has 14 amino acids. The CDR3 nucleotides read TGTGCCAGCAGCTTAGGTCCCACAGGTTACCTCCAGCATTTT. Translating gives CASSLGPTGYLQHF.

This chain joins TRBV2 and TRBJ1-2; D is ambiguous. Trimming left V 5 bases short and J 0 bases short, with 13 bases between. Germline CDR1 and CDR2: SNHLY and FYNNEI. The CDR3 sequence is 15 residues long. The CDR3 DNA follows: TGTGCCAGCAGTTCGTCCAGATCGGCTAACTATGGCTACACCTTC. Its protein is CASSSSRSANYGYTF. The full variable domain, in which reference TRBV2 and TRBJ1-2 provide the parts outside the CDR3, is EPEVTQTPSHQVTQMGQEVILRCVPISNHLYFYWYRQILGQKVEFLVSFYNNEISEKSEIFDDQFSVERPDGSNFTLKIRSTKLEDSAMYFCASSSSRSANYGYTFGSGTRLTVV.

The chain recombines TRBV9 with TRBJ2-5; 11 positions agree with TRBD2. CDR3 length equals 17 residues. J was trimmed by 5 bases and V by 0 bases; bases with no gene match: 9. The germline V gene has CDR1 SGDLS and CDR2 YYNGEE. In DNA form, the CDR3 reads TGTGCCAGCAGCGTAGGTGTAGCGGGGGGGCCGAGGGAGACCCAGTACTTC. It yields the protein CASSVGVAGGPRETQYF.

V usage is TRBV9 and J usage is TRBJ1-3; unclear D gene. Germline assignment: CDR1 SGDLS and CDR2 YYNGEE. The CDR3 is made up of 14 amino acids. V was clipped by 4 bases and J by 5 bases, with 13 bases between them. In DNA form, the CDR3 reads TGTGCCAGCAGCCCAAGTAAGGGTAGAAACACCATATATTTT. Translated: CASSPSKGRNTIYF.

This clonotype was picked up a small number of times. This chain links TRBV19 with TRBJ2-7; D remains ambiguous. Germline V CDR1 and CDR2: LNHDA, SQIVND (reference sequence). Trimming removed 3 bases at V and 1 base at J, with 10 bases between. The CDR3 is made up of 14 amino acids. As DNA, the CDR3 is TGTGCCAGTAGTATCCGGGTGGGGTCCTACGAGCAGTACTTC. Translated, it gives CASSIRVGSYEQYF.

The chain joins TRBV27 to TRBJ2-2; D is unclear. The germline V gene has CDR1 MNHEY and CDR2 SMNVEV (reference sequence). V lost 3 bases and J lost 7, with 9 bases in between. This CDR3 is 13 amino acids long. CDR3 DNA sequence: TGTGCCAGCAGTTTGCGACTGGGCGGGGAGCTGTTTTTT. This encodes CASSLRLGGELFF.

V is TRBV25-1 and J is TRBJ2-5, with 8 bases fitting TRBD1. V shed 6 bases, J shed 1 base, and the junction held 4 bases outside the gene matches. The V gene's germline CDR1 is MGHDK and CDR2 SYGVNS. This CDR3 spans 14 amino acids. The CDR3: CASRGTGSQETQYF. The CDR3 DNA reads TGTGCCAGCAGAGGGACAGGATCCCAAGAGACCCAGTACTTC.

The genes are TRBV2 and TRBJ1-2; D is uncertain. The CDR3 totals 14 residues. Looked up from germline, CDR1 is SNHLY and CDR2 is FYNNEI. Between the trimmed V and J ends, which lost 3 bases and 6 bases, there was a span of 14 bases. The CDR3 nucleotides are TGTGCCAGCAGTGATCCGAGCAGCTTAGATGGCTACACCTTC. This encodes CASSDPSSLDGYTF.

There are many counts of this clonotype. The J gene is TRBJ1-3, the V gene TRBV25-1, with D unclear. V was clipped by 3 bases and J by 3 bases, with 9 bases between them. Germline V lookup: CDR1 MGHDK, CDR2 SYGVNS. The CDR3 has 14 amino acids. CDR3 DNA sequence: TGTGCCAGCAGTGATCAACATATTGGAAACACCATATATTTT. This encodes CASSDQHIGNTIYF.

This clonotype was detected a few times. The chain carries TRBV12-3 or TRBV12-4 and TRBJ1-1; tentative D call: TRBD1 (6 bases). This CDR3 region has 12 residues. V lost 4 bases, J lost 5 bases, and 8 bases lay in between. DNA for the CDR3: TGTGCCAGCAGTTGGGGGCCAACTGAAGCTTTCTTT. Its translation is CASSWGPTEAFF.

CDR3 region: CAISEVAGANVLTF. CDR3 DNA sequence: TGTGCCATCAGTGAGGTTGCAGGGGCCAACGTCCTGACTTTC. The chain employs TRBV10-3 and TRBJ2-6; D gene unclear. The germline V gene has CDR1 ENHRY and CDR2 SYGVKD. This CDR3 comprises 14 residues. V lost 2 bases, J lost 4 bases, and 6 bases lay in between.

As regards this clonotype: An end of the junction differs from the germline gene, which may be a read error. The V and J genes are TRBV2 and TRBJ2-5; D may be TRBD2 (6 bases). The CDR3 is made up of 15 amino acids. Germline V lookup: CDR1 SNHLY, CDR2 FYNNEI. In DNA, the CDR3 is TGCGCCAGCAGCCACAGTGAGGGGAGGACGGAGACCCAGTACTTC. Its protein is CASSHSEGRTETQYF.

As concerns this clonotype: The conserved phenylalanine or tryptophan is not found at the CDR3 terminus, so this likely reflects a read error. This chain uses TRBV5-4 with TRBJ2-5; D uncertain. Trimming left V 0 bases short and J 5 bases short, with 5 bases between. CDR1 and CDR2 (germline): SGHNT, YYREEE (reference sequence). This CDR3 is 12 amino acids long. Written as DNA, the CDR3 is TGTGCCAGCAGCTTGGTGGGGGAGACCCAGTACGGC. Translated: CASSLVGETQYG.

Many counts were recorded for this clonotype. The gene calls are TRBV7-2 and TRBJ1-3, with TRBD1 as a possible D gene (5 bases). Trimming took 0 bases from V and 0 from J, leaving 9 bases between them. Germline V gene data show CDR1 as SGHTA and CDR2 as FQGNSA. CDR3 size: 16 residues. CDR3 loop: CASSLAGAFSGNTIYF. For the CDR3, the DNA is TGTGCCAGCAGCTTAGCAGGGGCGTTCTCTGGAAACACCATATATTTT.

The chain uses TRBV29-1 and TRBJ1-5; 7 positions agree with TRBD1. From germline, CDR1 is SQVTM and CDR2 ANQGSEA. This CDR3 region has 13 residues. V trimming: 7 bases; J trimming: 10 bases; junction bases outside the gene matches: 13. This chain's CDR3 is CSALDRSDSPQHF. The CDR3 DNA is TGCAGCGCGTTGGACAGGTCGGATTCACCCCAGCATTTT.

The chain has TRBV7-9 and TRBJ2-7; 10 bases line up with TRBD1. V shed 6 bases and J 5 bases; nucleotides not matched to a gene: 7. CDR3 length: 14 residues. Per germline, CDR1 SEHNR and CDR2 FQNEAQ (reference sequence). The CDR3 reads CASRHRTGGHEQYF. CDR3 in DNA: TGTGCCAGCAGACACAGGACAGGGGGGCACGAGCAGTACTTC. Combining the CDR3 with reference TRBV7-9 and TRBJ2-7 gives the whole variable domain DTGVSQNPRHKITKRGQNVTFRCDPISEHNRLYWYRQTLGQGPEFLTYFQNEAQLEKSRLLSDRFSAERPKGSFSTLEIQRTEQGDSAMYLCASRHRTGGHEQYFGPGTRLTVT.

The V call is TRBV6-6, the J call TRBJ2-2; 9 nucleotides agree with TRBD1. The CDR3 is made up of 13 amino acids. Germline-derived CDR1 and CDR2 are MNHNY and SVGAGI (reference sequence). The V segment lost 6 bases and the J segment 5 bases; nucleotides outside the gene matches: 1. CDR3 residues: CASRGTGTGELFF. The CDR3 DNA is TGTGCCAGCAGGGGGACAGGGACCGGGGAGCTGTTTTTT.

In its sample, this clonotype was seen a few times. The chain couples TRBV6-5 to TRBJ2-7; 7 bases are a match to TRBD1. Germline V gene sequence: CDR1 MNHEY, CDR2 SVGAGI. This CDR3 has 13 amino acids. The ends lost 6 bases at V and 1 base at J; junction bases unmatched: 3. The CDR3 region is CASRNRGSYEQYF. For the CDR3, the DNA is TGTGCCAGCAGGAACAGGGGATCCTACGAGCAGTACTTC.

The V and J genes are TRBV20-1 and TRBJ2-2, with D perhaps TRBD1 or TRBD2 (6 bases each). This CDR3 spans 15 amino acids. Trimming cost V 6 bases and J 3 bases, with 17 bases left between them. Germline V gene lookup returns CDR1 DFQATT and CDR2 SNEGSKA (reference sequence). This chain's CDR3 is CSAQSPGAYTGELFF. The CDR3 nucleotides are TGCAGTGCCCAAAGCCCGGGGGCTTACACCGGGGAGCTGTTTTTT.